Described below is a single TCR beta chain sequence and its context. The data are from a study of blood T cell repertoires in COVID-19. V lost 3 bases and J 4 bases, leaving 10 bases between the germline ends. The germline gives CDR1 GTSNPN, CDR2 SVGIG (reference sequence). The CDR3 is made up of 14 amino acids. Here immunoSEQ multiplex PCR was the method, and the copy in TCRdb shows in-frame clones only, minus some. The sample carries roughly 380,000 clones, around 85% recorded once. This TCR derives from a woman between 18 and 29 years old with acute or convalescent COVID-19. The sequenced sample was peripheral blood. The rearrangement uses TRBV30 and TRBJ1-6; D might be TRBD1 (5 bases). CDR3 DNA sequence: TGTGCCTGGAGGGGCGACAGTTATAATTCACCCCTCCACTTT. Translated, it gives CAWRGDSYNSPLHF.